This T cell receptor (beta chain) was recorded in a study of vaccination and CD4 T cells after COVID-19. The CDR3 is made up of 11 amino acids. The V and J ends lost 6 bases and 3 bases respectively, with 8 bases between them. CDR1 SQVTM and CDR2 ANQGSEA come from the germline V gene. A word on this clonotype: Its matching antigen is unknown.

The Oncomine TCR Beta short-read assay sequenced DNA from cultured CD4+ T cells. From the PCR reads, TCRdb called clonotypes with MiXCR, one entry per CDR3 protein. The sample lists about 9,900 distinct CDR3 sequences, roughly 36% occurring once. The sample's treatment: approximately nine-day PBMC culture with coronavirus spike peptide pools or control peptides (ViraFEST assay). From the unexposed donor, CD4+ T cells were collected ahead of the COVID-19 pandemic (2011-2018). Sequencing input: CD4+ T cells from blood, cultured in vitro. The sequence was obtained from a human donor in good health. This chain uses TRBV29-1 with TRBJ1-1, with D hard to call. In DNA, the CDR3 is TGCAGCGTGCCAGGACACACTGAAGCTTTCTTT. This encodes CSVPGHTEAFF.